The rows below give T cell receptor beta chains drawn from one sample of a study of chemoradiotherapy in HPV16-positive cancers. Produced via immunoSEQ multiplex PCR; TCRdb's table is partial and in-frame only. The repertoire holds thousands of clones, with approximately 83% as singletons. This material consisted of tumor tissue, taken from a patient who underwent chemoradiotherapy. These receptors were taken from a human donor with HPV-associated anogenital cancer. CDR3s include the opening cysteine and the closing phenylalanine or tryptophan. D genes are given only for firm matches. The size field is filled for only some rows; it gives once, few, many or a size class.

cdr3_length j_call d_call v_call clone_size cdr3_nt cdr3_aa
15 TRBJ2-3 NA TRBV7-6 NA TGTGCCAGCAGCCGGACAGATATTACCACAGATACGCAGTATTTT CASSRTDITTDTQYF
18 TRBJ2-2 NA TRBV5-1 NA TGCGCCAGCAGCTTTGGCCCTTTTTTGGCAGGGGAACCCGGGGAGCTGTTTTTT CASSFGPFLAGEPGELFF
12 TRBJ2-1 TRBD1 TRBV29-1 few TGCAGCGTCGGGACAGGGGTTGATGAGCAGTTCTTC CSVGTGVDEQFF
11 TRBJ1-1 TRBD1 TRBV27 NA TGTGCCAGCAGTACAGGGGCGAGTGCTTTCTTT CASSTGASAFF
16 TRBJ1-2 TRBD1 TRBV10-1 few TGCGCCAGCGTCACTTACCGGGACAGTTCGATTAATGGCTACACCTTC CASVTYRDSSINGYTF
18 TRBJ2-3 TRBD2 TRBV10-2 NA TGCGCCAGCACCCCACCTCTAGCGGGGGGGCCTGGGGCAGATACGCAGTATTTT CASTPPLAGGPGADTQYF
15 TRBJ2-2 TRBD1 TRBV7-9 NA TGTGCCAGTCGATTGACAGGGGGCGACACCGGGGAGCTGTTTTTT CASRLTGGDTGELFF
15 TRBJ2-3 NA TRBV7-3 once TGTGCCAGCAATCTAGGGGGGGGTGTGTCGGATACGCAGTATTTT CASNLGGGVSDTQYF
15 TRBJ1-2 NA TRBV5-4 once TGTGCCAGCAGCTCATGGATTCAGAGCGGCTATGGCTACACCTTC CASSSWIQSGYGYTF
15 TRBJ2-7 TRBD1 TRBV6-6 NA TGTGCCAGCAGTTACCCCCCTGGGACAGGCTACGAGCAGTACTTC CASSYPPGTGYEQYF
15 TRBJ2-1 NA TRBV4-3 few TGCGCCAGCAGCCGTCAGGATCCCTCCTACAATGAGCAGTTCTTC CASSRQDPSYNEQFF
15 TRBJ2-4 NA TRBV2 once TGTGCCAGCAGTGGTTGGACGGGAATACAAAACATTCAGTACTTC CASSGWTGIQNIQYF
15 TRBJ2-7 TRBD2 TRBV11-2 NA TGTGCCAGCCGACCCGGGGGGGGGACGGGACGGGAGCAGTACTTC CASRPGGGTGREQYF
14 TRBJ1-3 NA TRBV9 NA TGTGCCAGCAGCGTCCGGGCAGGGAGAAACACCATATATTTT CASSVRAGRNTIYF
17 TRBJ2-7 NA TRBV28 NA TGTGCCAGCAGTTCTGAACTAGGACTGCCGAACTCCTACGAGCAGTACTTC CASSSELGLPNSYEQYF
15 TRBJ1-2 TRBD1 TRBV18 NA TGTGCCAGCTCACCAGACACCAACAGGGGTTATGGCTACACCTTC CASSPDTNRGYGYTF
13 TRBJ2-7 TRBD2 TRBV2 NA TGTGCCAGCAGTGCCGGGGGGGCCTACGAGCAGTACTTC CASSAGGAYEQYF
20 TRBJ2-1 NA TRBV21-1 NA TGTGCCAGCAGCAAAGCTTTCGGGGGGATAGCGGGGGGCCCTTGGGATGAGCAGTTCTTC CASSKAFGGIAGGPWDEQFF
15 TRBJ1-5 TRBD1 TRBV30 NA TGTGCCTGGAATAGGGGGCAACGGGCGTCACAGCCCCAGCATTTT CAWNRGQRASQPQHF
16 TRBJ2-1 NA TRBV4-1 NA TGCGCCAGCAGCCAAGTGAGTTTACTATACTACAATGAGCAGTTCTTC CASSQVSLLYYNEQFF
16 TRBJ2-7 NA TRBV11-3 NA TGTGCCAGCAGCCTGAACCGGGACCCAGGTCCCTACGAGCAGTACTTC CASSLNRDPGPYEQYF
15 TRBJ1-5 NA TRBV7-2 NA TGTGCCAGCAGCTTAGGCCAGGGGCGCAATCAGCCCCAGCATTTT CASSLGQGRNQPQHF
15 TRBJ2-1 TRBD2 TRBV5-1 NA TGCGCCAGCAACTCGGGGGGGCCGCCCTACAATGAGCAGTTCTTC CASNSGGPPYNEQFF
17 TRBJ1-5 TRBD1 TRBV5-1 NA TGCGCCAGCCCCTCCCAACCGGGACAGGGGACAGGACAGCCCCAGCATTTT CASPSQPGQGTGQPQHF
14 TRBJ2-1 TRBD1 TRBV19 NA TGTGCCAGTAGGATACAGGGGTCGAAGAATGAGCAGTTCTTC CASRIQGSKNEQFF
13 TRBJ1-1 NA TRBV30 NA TGTGCCTGGAGTCGGGAGAGAGGAACTGAAGCTTTCTTT CAWSRERGTEAFF
15 TRBJ2-2 TRBD1 TRBV2 NA TGTGCCAGCAGCCGGGACAGGGACCCAACCGGGGAGCTGTTTTTT CASSRDRDPTGELFF
14 TRBJ1-6 NA TRBV27 NA TGTGCCAGCGGGGGGGTTACCTATAATTCACCCCTCCACTTT CASGGVTYNSPLHF
15 TRBJ2-7 NA TRBV5-5 NA TGTGCCAGCAGCAAACGGGACGGCGGAGACTACGAGCAGTACTTC CASSKRDGGDYEQYF
14 TRBJ1-5 NA TRBV2 NA TGTGCCAGCAGTGATGTAGGGTCGGGGTGGACCCAGCATTTT CASSDVGSGWTQHF
12 TRBJ2-3 NA TRBV7-3 NA TGTGCCAGCAGCTTCGGGGCAGATACGCAGTATTTT CASSFGADTQYF
15 TRBJ2-7 NA TRBV5-6 few TGTGCCAGCAGCTGGTGGTGGGCCCAATACTACGAGCAGTACTTC CASSWWWAQYYEQYF
11 TRBJ1-1 NA TRBV14 NA TGTGCCAGCAGCCGGGACCCGAGAGCTTTCTTT CASSRDPRAFF